Following are 18 T cell receptor beta chains from one sample sequenced in a study of blood T cell repertoires in COVID-19. The assay was immunoSEQ multiplex PCR, and TCRdb's table has in-frame clones only and misses some. The sample lists 300,000 or so clones; around nine tenths were seen once. Sequencing was done on a sample of peripheral blood. Source of these receptors: a man between 65 and 80 years old with acute or convalescent COVID-19.

CDR3 loop: CSAIRTDTQYF. The CDR3 nucleotides read TGCAGTGCTATTAGAACAGATACGCAGTATTTT. J is TRBJ2-3 and V is TRBV20-1; D not certain. This CDR3 region has 11 residues. V lost 4 bases to trimming and J lost 3 bases, with 5 bases between them. CDR1 and CDR2 (germline): DFQATT, SNEGSKA (reference sequence).

This chain uses TRBV5-6 with TRBJ1-5, with TRBD1 as a possible D gene (5 bases). Germline CDR1 SGHDT, CDR2 YYEEEE. Deletions cut 6 bases from V and 5 bases from J, with 9 bases between. The CDR3 has 12 residues. The CDR3 reads CASTKQDQPQHF. CDR3 nucleotides: TGTGCCAGCACCAAACAGGATCAGCCCCAGCATTTT.

This chain links TRBV5-4 with TRBJ1-6; TRBD1 might be the D (6 bases). Trimming took 4 bases from V and 5 from J, leaving 22 bases between them. CDR1 SGHNT and CDR2 YYREEE come from the germline V gene (reference sequence). The CDR3 is made up of 18 amino acids. This chain's CDR3 is CASSLGSLSGGHNSPLHF. DNA for the CDR3: TGTGCCAGCAGCCTAGGGTCCCTTTCGGGGGGGCATAATTCACCCCTCCACTTT.

This chain links TRBV5-4 with TRBJ2-7; the D gene is possibly TRBD1 (6 bases). The CDR3 consists of 15 residues. The germline CDR1 and CDR2 sequences are SGHNT and YYREEE (reference sequence). The V end lost 5 bases, the J end lost 0 bases, and 15 bases lay between the germline ends. CDR3 coding DNA: TGTGCCAGCAGACCGACCGGGGACAACTCCTACGAGCAGTACTTC. Translating gives CASRPTGDNSYEQYF. Using reference TRBV5-4 and TRBJ2-7 for the parts outside the CDR3, the full variable domain is ETGVTQSPTHLIKTRGQQVTLRCSSQSGHNTVSWYQQALGQGPQFIFQYYREEENGRGNFPPRFSGLQFPNYSSELNVNALELDDSALYLCASRPTGDNSYEQYFGPGTRLTVT.

The genes are TRBV19 and TRBJ2-5, with 14 bases matching TRBD2. CDR3 length: 17 amino acids. CDR1 is LNHDA, CDR2 SQIVND, per germline (reference sequence). V lost 5 bases and J lost 4; bases outside the gene matches: 9. This chain's CDR3 is CASSSWTSGRSLETQYF. The CDR3 DNA is TGTGCCAGTAGTTCTTGGACTAGCGGGAGGTCTTTAGAGACCCAGTACTTC.

Here the CDR3 DNA reads TGCGCCAGCAGCTGGGACATCAATCAGCCCCAGCATTTT. Its protein product is CASSWDINQPQHF. The chain combines TRBV5-1 with TRBJ1-5, with D possibly being TRBD1 (6 bases). Germline V lookup: CDR1 SGHRS, CDR2 YFSETQ. The CDR3 is 13 residues long. The V gene lost 3 bases and the J gene lost 3 bases, with 7 bases spanning the gap.

In DNA form, the CDR3 reads TGTGCCACCTCGGAGCGAGGGGGCTACCCAGATGGCTACACCTTC. The encoded protein is CATSERGGYPDGYTF. V and J are TRBV15 and TRBJ1-2, with 7 bases matching TRBD1. From germline, CDR1 is LNHNV and CDR2 YYDKDF (reference sequence). The CDR3 length is 15 residues. With V trimmed by 8 bases and J by 6 bases, 15 bases remained unmatched.

The V and J genes are TRBV4-2 and TRBJ2-1, with 7 bases lining up with TRBD2. The CDR3 contains 16 residues. Germline V gene lookup returns CDR1 LGHNA and CDR2 YNFKEQ. The V and J ends lost 4 bases and 7 bases, in that order; junction bases with no gene match: 13. The CDR3: CASSPRAGDGRNEQFF. CDR3 in DNA: TGTGCCAGCAGCCCTAGGGCGGGGGATGGTAGGAATGAGCAGTTCTTC.

This rearrangement joins TRBV11-3 to TRBJ2-1; no definite D call. The CDR3 is 15 residues long. Trimming shortened V by 5 bases and J by 0 bases, and 11 bases separated the two germline ends. Germline CDR1 SGHNT, CDR2 YENEEA. This CDR3 is CASSPGPSSYNEQFF. The DNA of the CDR3 is TGTGCCAGCAGCCCGGGTCCGAGCTCCTACAATGAGCAGTTCTTC.

V is TRBV5-1 and J is TRBJ2-1; 13 nucleotides align to TRBD2. Germline CDR1 reads SGHRS; CDR2 reads YFSETQ. V shed 4 bases and J 6 bases; nucleotides not matched to a gene: 7. This CDR3 has 16 amino acids. The CDR3 nucleotides read TGCGCCAGCAGCGTGCTCGGGACTAGCGGGACCAATGAGCAGTTCTTC. Translation: CASSVLGTSGTNEQFF.

This chain connects TRBV5-1 to TRBJ1-5; D is possibly TRBD1 (6 bases). This CDR3 is built from 15 residues. V lost 4 bases and J 3 bases, leaving 14 bases between the germline ends. Germline V gene lookup returns CDR1 SGHRS and CDR2 YFSETQ. CDR3 residues: CASSVTQGPNQPQHF. In DNA, the CDR3 is TGCGCCAGCAGCGTGACCCAGGGGCCCAATCAGCCCCAGCATTTT.

V is TRBV7-8 and J is TRBJ1-3; D unclear. The V gene's germline CDR1 is SGHVS and CDR2 FQNEAQ. The CDR3 totals 13 residues. V was clipped by 4 bases and J by 7 bases, with 11 bases between them. The CDR3 region is CASSSTPRNTIYF. CDR3 DNA: TGTGCCAGCAGCTCCACTCCCCGGAACACCATATATTTT.

This chain joins TRBV12-2 and TRBJ1-3. TRBV12-2 is recorded as a pseudogene. The CDR3 is 17 residues long. CDR3 in amino acids: CASRLALRSLWGNTIYF. The CDR3 coding sequence is TGTGCAAGTCGCTTAGCGCTAAGGAGCTTGTGGGGAAACACCATATATTTT.

The CDR3, as DNA: TGTGCCAGCAGTTTGGACAGGGGTGAAAAACTGTTTTTT. This sequence encodes CASSLDRGEKLFF. The chain joins TRBV12-3 or TRBV12-4 to TRBJ1-4; 9 nucleotides line up with TRBD1. CDR3 size: 13 residues. The junction had 0 bases not matched to a gene; V was cut back by 3 bases and J by 7 bases.

The chain is built from TRBV4-3 and TRBJ2-7; no definite D call. Germline assignment: CDR1 LGHNA and CDR2 YSLEER. With 1 base removed from V and 2 bases from J, the gap between germline ends came to 12 bases. The CDR3 loop spans 15 amino acids. This CDR3 reads CASSQVSTEPYEQYF. The CDR3 coding sequence is TGCGCCAGCAGCCAAGTTTCAACAGAGCCCTACGAGCAGTACTTC.

This chain uses TRBV28 with TRBJ2-7; 9 bases align to TRBD1. The V gene's germline CDR1 is MDHEN and CDR2 SYDVKM. Losses at the gene ends were 5 bases for V and 0 bases for J; bases not matched to a gene: 8. The CDR3 has 16 residues. DNA for the CDR3: TGTGCCAGCAGTCTGATCGGGACAGGGAACTCCTACGAGCAGTACTTC. Translation gives CASSLIGTGNSYEQYF.

This CDR3 is CATSTSAGYEQYF. CDR3 in DNA: TGTGCCACCTCCACTAGCGCCGGCTACGAGCAGTACTTC. This chain connects TRBV24-1 to TRBJ2-7; 7 nucleotides agree with TRBD2. Germline V gene sequence: CDR1 KGHDR, CDR2 SFDVKD. J was trimmed by 3 bases and V by 9 bases; bases with no gene match: 7. The CDR3 loop spans 13 amino acids.

Concerning this clone: Other DNA sequences in the sample encode the same CDR3. The V gene is TRBV7-9, the J gene TRBJ1-6; TRBD1 is a possible D gene (5 bases). This CDR3 has 14 residues. V lost 5 bases to trimming and J lost 7 bases, with 12 bases between them. Germline V gene data show CDR1 as SEHNR and CDR2 as FQNEAQ (reference sequence). Here the CDR3 DNA reads TGTGCCAGCAGCCTTGGACAAGTAAATTCACCCCTCCACTTT. Translated: CASSLGQVNSPLHF.